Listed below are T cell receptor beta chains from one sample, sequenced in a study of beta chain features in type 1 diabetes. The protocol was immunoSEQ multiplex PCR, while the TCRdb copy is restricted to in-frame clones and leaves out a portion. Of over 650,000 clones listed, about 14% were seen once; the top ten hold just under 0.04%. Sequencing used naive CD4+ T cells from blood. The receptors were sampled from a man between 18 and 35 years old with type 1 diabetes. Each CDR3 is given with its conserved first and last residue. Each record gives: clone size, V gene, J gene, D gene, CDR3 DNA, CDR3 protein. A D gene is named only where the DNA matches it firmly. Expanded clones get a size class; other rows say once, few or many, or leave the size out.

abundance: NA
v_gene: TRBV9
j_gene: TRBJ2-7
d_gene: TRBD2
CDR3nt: TGTGCCAGCAGCGGCCCAAGCGGGACCGCCTACGAGCAGTACTTC
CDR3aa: CASSGPSGTAYEQYF

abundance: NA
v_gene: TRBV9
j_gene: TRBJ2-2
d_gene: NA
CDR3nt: TGTGCCAGCAGCGTAGTAGCTACGGGAACCGGGGAGCTGTTTTTT
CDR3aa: CASSVVATGTGELFF

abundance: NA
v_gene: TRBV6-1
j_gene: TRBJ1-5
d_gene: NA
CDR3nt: TGTGCCAGCACGTTCAGCAATCAGCCCCAGCATTTT
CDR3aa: CASTFSNQPQHF

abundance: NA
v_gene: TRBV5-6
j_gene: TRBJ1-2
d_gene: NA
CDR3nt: TGTGCCAGCAGCTTGGATCCAACCGGTGGGGAAAGCTACACCTTC
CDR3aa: CASSLDPTGGESYTF

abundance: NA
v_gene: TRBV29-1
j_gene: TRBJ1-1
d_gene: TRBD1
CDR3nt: TGCAGCGGAGACAGGGATAACACTGAAGCTTTCTTT
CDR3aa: CSGDRDNTEAFF

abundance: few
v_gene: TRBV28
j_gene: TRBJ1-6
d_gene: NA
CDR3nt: TGTGCCAGCAGTTCGCCCGAGAATTTGGGGTTTCCACCCCTCCACTTT
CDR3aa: CASSSPENLGFPPLHF

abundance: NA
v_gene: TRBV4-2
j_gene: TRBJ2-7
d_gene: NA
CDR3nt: TGTGCCAGCAGCCAAGATCCAGGGAATAAGGCCTACGAGCAGTACTTC
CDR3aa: CASSQDPGNKAYEQYF

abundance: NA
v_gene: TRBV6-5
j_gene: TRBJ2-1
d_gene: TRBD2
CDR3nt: TGTGCCAGCAGTTATAGTTTTGCGGGAGGCAATGAGCAGTTCTTC
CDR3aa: CASSYSFAGGNEQFF

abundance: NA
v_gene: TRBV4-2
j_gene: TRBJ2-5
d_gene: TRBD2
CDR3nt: TGTGCCAGCAGCCAATCGGTCGGGAGGGCCTATCAAGAGACCCAGTACTTC
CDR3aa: CASSQSVGRAYQETQYF

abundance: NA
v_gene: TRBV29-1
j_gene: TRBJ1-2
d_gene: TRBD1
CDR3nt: TGCAGCGTTGAGCCCGGTGGGACAGGGGGCTTCGTAGGCTACACCTTC
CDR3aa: CSVEPGGTGGFVGYTF

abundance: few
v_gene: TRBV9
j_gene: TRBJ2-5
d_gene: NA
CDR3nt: TGTGCCAGCAGCGAGGGGGGTGAAGAGACCCAGTACTTC
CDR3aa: CASSEGGEETQYF

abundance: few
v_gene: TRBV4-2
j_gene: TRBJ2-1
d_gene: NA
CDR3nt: TGTGCCAGCAGCTCCCGAGGTAGCGGATATGAGCAGTTCTTC
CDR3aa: CASSSRGSGYEQFF

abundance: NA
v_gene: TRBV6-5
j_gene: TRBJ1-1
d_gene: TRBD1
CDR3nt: TGTGCCAGCAGAATATGGACAGGTCTCGACACTGAAGCTTTCTTT
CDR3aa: CASRIWTGLDTEAFF

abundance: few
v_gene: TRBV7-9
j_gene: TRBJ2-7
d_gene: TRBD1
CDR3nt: TGTGCCAGCAGTTACGCCGGGACAGGGCGCGAGCAGTACTTC
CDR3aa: CASSYAGTGREQYF